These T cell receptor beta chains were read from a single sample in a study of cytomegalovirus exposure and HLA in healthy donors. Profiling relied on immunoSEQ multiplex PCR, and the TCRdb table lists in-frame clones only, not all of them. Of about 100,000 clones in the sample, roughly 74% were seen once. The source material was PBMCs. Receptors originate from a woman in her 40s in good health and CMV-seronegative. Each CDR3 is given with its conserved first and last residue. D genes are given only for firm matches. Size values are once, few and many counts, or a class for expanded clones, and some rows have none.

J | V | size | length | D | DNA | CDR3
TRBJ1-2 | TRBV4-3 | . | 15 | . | TGCGCCAGCAGCCAAGCGGGGGGCAGACGGCATGGCTACACCTTC | CASSQAGGRRHGYTF
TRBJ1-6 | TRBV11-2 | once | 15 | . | TGTGCCAGCAGCTTGAGATCCCAATATAATTCCCCCCTCCACTTT | CASSLRSQYNSPLHF
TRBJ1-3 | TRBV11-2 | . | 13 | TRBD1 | TGTGCCAGCAGCCCGACAGGGAGAAACACCATATATTTT | CASSPTGRNTIYF
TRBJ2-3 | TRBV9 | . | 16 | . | TGTGCCAGCAGCGCAACACTAGCTCTTCATCCTGGTACGCAGTATTTT | CASSATLALHPGTQYF
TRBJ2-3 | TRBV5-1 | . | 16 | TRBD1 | TGCGCCAGCAGCTTGGAGGACAGGCCAGGCGCAGATACGCAGTATTTT | CASSLEDRPGADTQYF
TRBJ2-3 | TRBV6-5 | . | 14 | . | TGTGCCAGCAGTTACTCGCAGGGGACAGATACGCAGTATTTT | CASSYSQGTDTQYF
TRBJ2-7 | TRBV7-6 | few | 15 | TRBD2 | TGTGCCAGCAGCTTAGTTCGCGGGAGGGCCTACGAGCAGTACTTC | CASSLVRGRAYEQYF
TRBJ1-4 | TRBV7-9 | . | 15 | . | TGTTCCAGCAGCGAGACCTGGGGGGACGAGGAAAAACTGTTTTTT | CSSSETWGDEEKLFF
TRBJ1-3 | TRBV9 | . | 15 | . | TGTGCCAGCAGCGTAGGGGGAGACCTTTTTCGTACCATATATTTT | CASSVGGDLFRTIYF
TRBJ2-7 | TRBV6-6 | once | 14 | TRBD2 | TGTGCCAGCAGTTACACCGGGACTAGCTACGAGCAGTACTTC | CASSYTGTSYEQYF
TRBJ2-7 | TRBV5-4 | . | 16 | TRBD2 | TGTGCCAGCAGCCATAAGGGAGCGGGGGGTCCCTACGAGCAGTACTTC | CASSHKGAGGPYEQYF
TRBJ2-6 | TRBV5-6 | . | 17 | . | TGTGCCAGCAGCTTGGTTGGGGCTAGCTCTGGGGCCAACGTCCTGACTTTC | CASSLVGASSGANVLTF
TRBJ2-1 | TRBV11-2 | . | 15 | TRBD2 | TGTGCCAGCAGCTTTTGGGTAGCGGGAGCGAATGAGCAGTTCTTC | CASSFWVAGANEQFF
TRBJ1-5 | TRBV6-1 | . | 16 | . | TGTGCCAGCAGTGAAAGGTCAGGGCCTAAGAATCAGCCCCAGCATTTT | CASSERSGPKNQPQHF
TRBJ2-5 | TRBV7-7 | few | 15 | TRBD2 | TGTGCTAGCAGCTTAGATGGCAGAGCGGGGGAGACCCAGTACTTC | CASSLDGRAGETQYF
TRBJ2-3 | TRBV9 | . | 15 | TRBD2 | TGTGCCACCTCTCCATGGCGGGAGGGCACAGATACGCAGTATTTT | CATSPWREGTDTQYF
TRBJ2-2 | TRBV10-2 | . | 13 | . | TGCGCCAGCCAGAGAGGTCCTCTTGGGGAGCTGTTTTTT | CASQRGPLGELFF
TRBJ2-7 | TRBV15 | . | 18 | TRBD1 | TGTGCCACCAGCAGAGATCGAGGGGGCATTCACCTCTCCTACGAGCAGTACTTC | CATSRDRGGIHLSYEQYF
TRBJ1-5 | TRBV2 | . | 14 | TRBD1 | TGTGCCAGCAGTGCAGGGGGCGGTAATCAGCCCCAGCATTTT | CASSAGGGNQPQHF
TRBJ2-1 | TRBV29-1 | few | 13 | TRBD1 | TGCAGCGTTGTAGGGCAGGGGGCTAATGAGCAGTTCTTC | CSVVGQGANEQFF
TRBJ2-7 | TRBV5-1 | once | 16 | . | TGCGCCAGCAGCTCCGCCTATATGCAGGGGATCAACGAGCAGTACTTC | CASSSAYMQGINEQYF
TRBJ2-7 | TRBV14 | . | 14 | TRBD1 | TGTGCCAGCAGCCAAGGACAGGGGGTAGACGAGCAGTACTTC | CASSQGQGVDEQYF
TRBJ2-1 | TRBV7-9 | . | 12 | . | TGTGCCAGCAGCTTTACCTACAATGAGCAGTTCTTC | CASSFTYNEQFF
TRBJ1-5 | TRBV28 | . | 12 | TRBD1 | TGTGCCAGTGGACAGGGAAATCAGCCCCAGCATTTT | CASGQGNQPQHF